This T cell receptor beta chain was captured by sequencing in a study of cytomegalovirus exposure and HLA in healthy donors. Donors sampled were nominally healthy, though unrecorded immune exposures were likely. Vbeta (60) and Jbeta (13) primers were used in the PCR. Data came from immunoSEQ multiplex PCR; TCRdb stores just in-frame clones and leaves some out. The table lists more than 110,000 clones, about 75% of them singletons. There are 16 residues in the CDR3. CDR1 is SGHRS and CDR2 is YFSETQ in the germline V gene. J gave up 1 base and V 0 bases, and 4 bases lay outside the gene matches. Findings and caveats of the study: There were some public TCRs occurring in many donors, but most TCR sequences were rare.

With regard to this clone: No antigen is known for it.

This chain joins TRBV5-1 and TRBJ1-1, with 9 bases lining up with TRBD1. The specimen sequenced was PBMCs. This sequence was found in a man aged 18 to 29 in good health and CMV-seronegative. CDR3 sequence: CASSLGGQGSNTEAFF. DNA of the CDR3: TGCGCCAGCAGCTTGGGAGGACAGGGGTCGAACACTGAAGCTTTCTTT.